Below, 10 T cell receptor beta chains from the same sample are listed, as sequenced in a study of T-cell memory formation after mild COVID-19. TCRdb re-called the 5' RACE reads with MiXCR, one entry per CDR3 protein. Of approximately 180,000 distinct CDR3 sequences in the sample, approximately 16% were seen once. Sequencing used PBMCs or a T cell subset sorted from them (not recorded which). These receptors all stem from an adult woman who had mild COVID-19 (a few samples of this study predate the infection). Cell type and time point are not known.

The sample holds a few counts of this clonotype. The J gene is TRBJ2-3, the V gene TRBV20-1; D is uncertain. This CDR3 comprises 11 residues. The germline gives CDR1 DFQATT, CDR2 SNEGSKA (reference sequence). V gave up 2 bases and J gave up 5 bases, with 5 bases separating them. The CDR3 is CSARLVDTQYF. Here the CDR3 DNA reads TGCAGTGCTAGACTCGTAGATACGCAGTATTTT.

CDR3 sequence (DNA): TGCAGTGCCCAGCGGGGGTTCGGCACAGATACGCAGTATTTT. Translating it yields CSAQRGFGTDTQYF. This chain links TRBV20-1 with TRBJ2-3; 8 bases map to TRBD2. V shed 6 bases, J shed 1 base, and the junction held 6 bases outside the gene matches. The CDR3 extends over 14 amino acids. Germline CDR1 is DFQATT and CDR2 is SNEGSKA (reference sequence).

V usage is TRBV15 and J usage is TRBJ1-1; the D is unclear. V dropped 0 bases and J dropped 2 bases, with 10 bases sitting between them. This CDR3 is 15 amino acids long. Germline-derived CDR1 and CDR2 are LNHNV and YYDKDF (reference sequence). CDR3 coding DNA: TGTGCCACCAGCAGAGAACCCAGACTAAACACTGAAGCTTTCTTT. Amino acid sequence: CATSREPRLNTEAFF.

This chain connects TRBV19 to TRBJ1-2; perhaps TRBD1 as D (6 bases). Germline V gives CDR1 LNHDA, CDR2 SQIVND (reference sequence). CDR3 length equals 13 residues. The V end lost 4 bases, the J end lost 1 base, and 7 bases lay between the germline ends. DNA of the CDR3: TGTGCCAGTAGTACACAGGGTAACTATGGCTACACCTTC. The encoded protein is CASSTQGNYGYTF.

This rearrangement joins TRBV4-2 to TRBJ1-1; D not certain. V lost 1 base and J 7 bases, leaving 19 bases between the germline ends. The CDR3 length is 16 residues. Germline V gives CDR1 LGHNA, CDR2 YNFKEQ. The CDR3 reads CASSQADGPGSNEAFF. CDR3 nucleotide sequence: TGTGCCAGCAGCCAAGCCGACGGACCGGGGAGCAATGAAGCTTTCTTT.

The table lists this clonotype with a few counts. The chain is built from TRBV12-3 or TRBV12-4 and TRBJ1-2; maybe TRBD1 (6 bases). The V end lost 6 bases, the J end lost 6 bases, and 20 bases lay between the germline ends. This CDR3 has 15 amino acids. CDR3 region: CASRSRDTDPNGYTF. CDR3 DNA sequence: TGTGCCAGCAGGTCCCGGGACACGGATCCCAATGGCTACACCTTC.

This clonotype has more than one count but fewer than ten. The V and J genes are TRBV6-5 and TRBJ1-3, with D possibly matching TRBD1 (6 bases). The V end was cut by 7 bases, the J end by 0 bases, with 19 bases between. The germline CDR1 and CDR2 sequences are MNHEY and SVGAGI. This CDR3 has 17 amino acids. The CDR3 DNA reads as TGTGCCAGCACTCCTAAGGGACAATGGGACTCTGGAAACACCATATATTTT. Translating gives CASTPKGQWDSGNTIYF.

The CDR3 sequence: CASSQDLFTGLQSSYGYTF. CDR3 sequence (DNA): TGTGCCAGCAGCCAAGACCTCTTTACCGGGTTACAATCTTCCTATGGCTACACCTTC. The chain has TRBV4-2 and TRBJ1-2, with unresolved D. The V end lost 0 bases, the J end lost 4 bases, and 24 bases lay between the germline ends. The CDR3 loop spans 19 amino acids. The germline gives CDR1 LGHNA, CDR2 YNFKEQ.

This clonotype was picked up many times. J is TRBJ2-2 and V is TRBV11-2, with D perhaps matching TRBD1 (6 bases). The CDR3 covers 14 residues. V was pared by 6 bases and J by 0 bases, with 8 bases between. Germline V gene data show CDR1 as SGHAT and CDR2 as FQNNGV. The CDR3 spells CASSPGANTGELFF. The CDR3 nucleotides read TGTGCCAGCAGTCCAGGGGCGAACACCGGGGAGCTGTTTTTT.

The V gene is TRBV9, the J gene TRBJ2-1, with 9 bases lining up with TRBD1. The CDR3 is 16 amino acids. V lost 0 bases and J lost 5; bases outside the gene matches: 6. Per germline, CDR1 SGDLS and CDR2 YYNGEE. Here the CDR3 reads CASSVGPDRGNNEQFF. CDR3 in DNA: TGTGCCAGCAGCGTAGGTCCGGACAGGGGAAACAATGAGCAGTTCTTC.